What follows is one T cell receptor beta chain and its context. Its antigen is not known. The TCR beta cDNA libraries contained unique molecular identifiers. cDNA molecules numbering roughly 0.5 million came from approximately 0.91 to 9.4 million T cells. One entry per CDR3 protein, called by TCRdb with MiXCR from the PCR reads. The table has approximately 630,000 distinct CDR3 sequences, roughly three fifths seen once. This sample was included in a study of post-analysis software for immune sequencing data. The wider study: In terms of disease course, relapsing-remitting, secondary progressive and progressive-relapsing multiple sclerosis were included. Findings of the study overall: Multiple sclerosis patients had significantly lower normalized Chao1 diversity than controls. Same-batch samples co-clustered strongly by F measure. Included in a set of about five TRBV segments more frequent in patients than controls were TRBV5-6, TRBV5-1 and TRBV20-1.

The CDR3 runs to 14 residues. The germline gives CDR1 MNHEY, CDR2 SVGEGT. Trimming shortened V by 0 bases and J by 4 bases, and 9 bases separated the two germline ends. The sequence was collected from a girl aged 2-10 years with multiple sclerosis. The sample was blood. The J gene is TRBJ1-2, the V gene TRBV6-2 or TRBV6-3; weak D call: TRBD1 (5 bases). CDR3 DNA sequence: TGTGCCAGCAGTTACTCTCCGGGGGGCTATGGCTACACCTTC. It is translated as CASSYSPGGYGYTF.